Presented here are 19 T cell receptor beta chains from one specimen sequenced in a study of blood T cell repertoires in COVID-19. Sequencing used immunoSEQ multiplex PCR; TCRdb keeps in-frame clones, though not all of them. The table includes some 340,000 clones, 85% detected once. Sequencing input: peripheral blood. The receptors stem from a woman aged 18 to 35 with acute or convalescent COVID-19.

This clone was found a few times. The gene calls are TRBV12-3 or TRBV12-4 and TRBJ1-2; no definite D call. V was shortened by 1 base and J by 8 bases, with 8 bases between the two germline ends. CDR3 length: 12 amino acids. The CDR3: CASSLGQEGYTF. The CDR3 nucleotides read TGTGCCAGCAGTTTAGGGCAGGAAGGCTACACCTTC.

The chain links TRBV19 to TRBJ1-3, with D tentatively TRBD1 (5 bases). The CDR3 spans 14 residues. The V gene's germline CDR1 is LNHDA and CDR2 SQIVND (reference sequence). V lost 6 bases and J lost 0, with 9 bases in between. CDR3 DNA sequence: TGTGCCAGTAGGGACATGAGCTCTGGAAACACCATATATTTT. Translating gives CASRDMSSGNTIYF.

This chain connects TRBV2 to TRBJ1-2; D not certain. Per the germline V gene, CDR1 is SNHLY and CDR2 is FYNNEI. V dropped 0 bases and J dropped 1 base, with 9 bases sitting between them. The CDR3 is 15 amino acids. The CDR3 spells CASSEASAVNYGYTF. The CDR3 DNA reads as TGTGCCAGCAGTGAAGCGTCTGCGGTTAACTATGGCTACACCTTC.

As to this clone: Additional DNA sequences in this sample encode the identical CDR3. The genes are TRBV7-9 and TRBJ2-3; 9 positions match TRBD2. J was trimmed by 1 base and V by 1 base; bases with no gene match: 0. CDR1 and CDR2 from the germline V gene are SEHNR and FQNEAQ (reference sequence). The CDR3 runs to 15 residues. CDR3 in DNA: TGTGCCAGCAGCTTAGGACTAGCGGGCACAGATACGCAGTATTTT. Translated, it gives CASSLGLAGTDTQYF.

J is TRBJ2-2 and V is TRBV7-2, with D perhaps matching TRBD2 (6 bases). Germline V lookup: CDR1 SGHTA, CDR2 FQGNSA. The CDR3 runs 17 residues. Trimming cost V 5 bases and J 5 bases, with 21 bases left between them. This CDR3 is CASSPGLSVGGTGELFF. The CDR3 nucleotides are TGTGCCAGCAGCCCTGGACTGTCTGTTGGGGGGACCGGGGAGCTGTTTTTT.

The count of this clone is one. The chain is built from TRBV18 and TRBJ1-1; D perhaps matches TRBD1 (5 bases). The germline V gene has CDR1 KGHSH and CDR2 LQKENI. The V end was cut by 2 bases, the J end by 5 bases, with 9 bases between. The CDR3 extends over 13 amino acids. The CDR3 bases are TGTGCCAGCTCACCATTTTCAGGGACTGAAGCTTTCTTT. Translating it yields CASSPFSGTEAFF.

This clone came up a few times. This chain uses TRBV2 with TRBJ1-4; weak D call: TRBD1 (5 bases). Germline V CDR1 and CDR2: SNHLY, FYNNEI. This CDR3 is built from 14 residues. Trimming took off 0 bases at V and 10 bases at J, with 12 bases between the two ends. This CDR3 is CASSEARGDAKLFF. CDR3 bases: TGTGCCAGCAGTGAAGCGCGGGGCGACGCAAAACTGTTTTTT.

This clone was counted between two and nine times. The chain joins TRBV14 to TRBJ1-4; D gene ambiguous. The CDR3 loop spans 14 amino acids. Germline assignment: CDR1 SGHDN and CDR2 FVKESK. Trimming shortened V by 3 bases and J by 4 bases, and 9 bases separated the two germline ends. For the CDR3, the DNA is TGTGCCAGCAGCCAGCAGGCCCTTAATGAAAAACTGTTTTTT. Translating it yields CASSQQALNEKLFF.

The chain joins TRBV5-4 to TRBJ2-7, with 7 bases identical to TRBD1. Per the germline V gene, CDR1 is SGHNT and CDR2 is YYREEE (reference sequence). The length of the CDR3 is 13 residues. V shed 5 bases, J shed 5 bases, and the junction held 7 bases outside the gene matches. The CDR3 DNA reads TGTGCCAGCAGGAGGACAGGTTCCCACGAGCAGTACTTC. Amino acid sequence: CASRRTGSHEQYF.

CDR3 loop: CASSFGQSNQPQHF. The CDR3 coding sequence is TGTGCCAGCAGTTTCGGACAGAGCAATCAGCCCCAGCATTTT. The chain carries TRBV28 and TRBJ1-5; tentative D call: TRBD1 (6 bases). The V gene lost 3 bases and the J gene lost 1 base, with 7 bases spanning the gap. The V gene's germline CDR1 is MDHEN and CDR2 SYDVKM. CDR3 length: 14 residues.

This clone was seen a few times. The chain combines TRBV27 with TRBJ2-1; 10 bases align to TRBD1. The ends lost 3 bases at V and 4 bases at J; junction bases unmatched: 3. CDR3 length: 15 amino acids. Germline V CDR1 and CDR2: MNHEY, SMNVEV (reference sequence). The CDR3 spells CASSFRTGGYNEQFF. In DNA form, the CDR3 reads TGTGCCAGCAGTTTTCGGACAGGGGGTTACAATGAGCAGTTCTTC.

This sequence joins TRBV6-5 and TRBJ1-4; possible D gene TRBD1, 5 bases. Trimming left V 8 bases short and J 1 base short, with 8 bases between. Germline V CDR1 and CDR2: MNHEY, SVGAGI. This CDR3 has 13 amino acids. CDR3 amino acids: CASSRVTNEKLFF. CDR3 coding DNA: TGTGCCAGCTCCAGGGTAACTAATGAAAAACTGTTTTTT.

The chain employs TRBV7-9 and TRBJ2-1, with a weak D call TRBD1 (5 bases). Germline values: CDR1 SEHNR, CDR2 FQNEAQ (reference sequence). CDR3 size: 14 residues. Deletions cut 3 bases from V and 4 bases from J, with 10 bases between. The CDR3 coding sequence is TGTGCCAGCAGCTTGGCAGGGATGTACAATGAGCAGTTCTTC. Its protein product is CASSLAGMYNEQFF.

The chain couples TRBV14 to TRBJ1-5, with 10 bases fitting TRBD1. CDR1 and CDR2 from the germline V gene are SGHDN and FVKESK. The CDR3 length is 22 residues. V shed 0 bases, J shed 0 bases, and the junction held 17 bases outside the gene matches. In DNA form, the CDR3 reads TGTGCCAGCAGCCAAGAAGTTGGTGAGGACAGGGGGGAAGGTTCTAGCAATCAGCCCCAGCATTTT. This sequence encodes CASSQEVGEDRGEGSSNQPQHF.

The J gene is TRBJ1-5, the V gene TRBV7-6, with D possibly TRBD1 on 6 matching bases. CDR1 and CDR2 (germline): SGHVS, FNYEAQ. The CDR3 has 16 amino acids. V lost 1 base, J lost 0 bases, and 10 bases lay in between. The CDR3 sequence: CASSLGQAYSNQPQHF. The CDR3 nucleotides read TGTGCCAGCAGCTTAGGACAGGCCTATAGCAATCAGCCCCAGCATTTT.

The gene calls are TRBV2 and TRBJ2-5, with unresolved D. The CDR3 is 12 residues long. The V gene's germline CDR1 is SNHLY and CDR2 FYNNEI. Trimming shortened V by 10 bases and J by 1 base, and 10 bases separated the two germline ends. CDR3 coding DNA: TGTGCCACCAGACGGTTCCAAGAGACCCAGTACTTC. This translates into CATRRFQETQYF. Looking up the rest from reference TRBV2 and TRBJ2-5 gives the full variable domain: EPEVTQTPSHQVTQMGQEVILRCVPISNHLYFYWYRQILGQKVEFLVSFYNNEISEKSEIFDDQFSVERPDGSNFTLKIRSTKLEDSAMYFCATRRFQETQYFGPGTRLLVL.

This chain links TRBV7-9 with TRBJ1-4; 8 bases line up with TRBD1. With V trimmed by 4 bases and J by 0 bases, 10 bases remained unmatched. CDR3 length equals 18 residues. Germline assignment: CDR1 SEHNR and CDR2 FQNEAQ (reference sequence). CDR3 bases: TGTGCCAGCAGCTCCGGGACAGGCCACCCTCCAACTAATGAAAAACTGTTTTTT. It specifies CASSSGTGHPPTNEKLFF.

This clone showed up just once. CDR3 in amino acids: CASSLEPTGDATEAFF. The CDR3 DNA reads as TGCGCCAGCAGCTTAGAACCAACAGGGGACGCAACTGAAGCTTTCTTT. The V and J genes are TRBV5-1 and TRBJ1-1; 7 nucleotides agree with TRBD1. V dropped 2 bases and J dropped 5; count of bases not matched to a gene: 12. CDR1 and CDR2 (germline): SGHRS, YFSETQ. This CDR3 is 16 amino acids long.

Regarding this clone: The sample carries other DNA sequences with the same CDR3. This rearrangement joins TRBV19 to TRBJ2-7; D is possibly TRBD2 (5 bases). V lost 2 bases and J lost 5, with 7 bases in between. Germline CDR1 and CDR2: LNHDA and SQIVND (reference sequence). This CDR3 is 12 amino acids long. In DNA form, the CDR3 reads TGTGCCAGTAGTATACCCGGGGACGAGCAGTACTTC. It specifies CASSIPGDEQYF.